The 8 T cell receptor beta chains below all came from one sample that was sequenced in a study of blood T cells in healthy people across ages. Through a sample-barcoded 5' primer and a J-beta primer mix, a second PCR was run for roughly 6 to 12 cycles. TCRdb independently ran MiXCR on the 5' RACE reads; one entry per CDR3 protein. The sample consists of about 1.8 million distinct CDR3 sequences, roughly 49% of them appearing once. The specimen sequenced was blood. The source of these receptors is a middle-aged woman in good health.

The chain combines TRBV4-2 with TRBJ2-7; D could derive from TRBD1 or TRBD2 (5 bases each). The CDR3 extends over 15 amino acids. V lost 3 bases and J lost 10, with 22 bases in between. From germline, CDR1 is LGHNA and CDR2 YNFKEQ. The CDR3, as DNA: TGTGCCAGCAGCCATAGCTGGCCCCCAGACGGGGACCAGTACTTC. Amino acids: CASSHSWPPDGDQYF.

This clonotype was observed once. V gene TRBV4-2 combines with J gene TRBJ2-1; D gene ambiguous. Per germline, CDR1 LGHNA and CDR2 YNFKEQ. The length of the CDR3 is 13 residues. Trimming pared 0 bases from V and 10 bases from J, leaving 10 bases between. In DNA, the CDR3 is TGTGCCAGCAGCCAAGATGGTTTTGGGGAGCAGTTCTTC. Protein product: CASSQDGFGEQFF.

V usage is TRBV7-2 and J usage is TRBJ2-3; no clear D gene. The V gene's germline CDR1 is SGHTA and CDR2 FQGNSA. The CDR3 consists of 16 residues. V lost 2 bases and J lost 3, with 15 bases in between. The CDR3 here is CASSLRQARMTDTQYF. In DNA, the CDR3 is TGTGCCAGCAGCTTAAGGCAAGCCCGCATGACAGATACGCAGTATTTT.

The V and J genes are TRBV24-1 and TRBJ1-1; D perhaps matches TRBD1 (6 bases). Trimming stripped 9 bases from V and 1 base from J, with 11 bases between. Germline CDR1 and CDR2: KGHDR and SFDVKD. The CDR3 length is 13 residues. Here the CDR3 reads CATAGAGNTEAFF. CDR3 nucleotides: TGTGCCACCGCAGGGGCGGGGAACACTGAAGCTTTCTTT.

This chain links TRBV6-2 or TRBV6-3 with TRBJ2-6; 8 bases align to TRBD1. Germline V CDR1 and CDR2: MNHEY, SVGEGT. V lost 5 bases and J lost 0; bases outside the gene matches: 12. The CDR3 totals 19 residues. This CDR3 reads CASSPKSTGALSGANVLTF. Written as DNA, the CDR3 is TGTGCCAGCAGTCCGAAATCGACAGGGGCCCTCTCTGGGGCCAACGTCCTGACTTTC.

This chain connects TRBV27 to TRBJ2-1; a weak D match, TRBD1 (5 bases). V gave up 5 bases and J gave up 6 bases, with 17 bases separating them. Germline lookup yields CDR1 MNHEY and CDR2 SMNVEV (reference sequence). The CDR3 has 15 amino acids. CDR3 protein: CASSLDRYPTNEQFF. CDR3 nucleotides: TGTGCCAGCAGTCTCGACAGATATCCTACCAATGAGCAGTTCTTC.

The chain links TRBV11-2 to TRBJ1-2; 9 positions match TRBD1. The CDR3 extends over 16 amino acids. V dropped 3 bases and J dropped 5; count of bases not matched to a gene: 10. CDR1 and CDR2 (germline): SGHAT, FQNNGV. The CDR3 loop reads CASSFPKTGGPYGYTF. The CDR3 DNA sequence: TGTGCCAGCAGCTTCCCCAAAACAGGGGGCCCTTATGGCTACACCTTC.

The V gene is TRBV20-1, the J gene TRBJ1-2, with D possibly being TRBD1 (5 bases). The germline gives CDR1 DFQATT, CDR2 SNEGSKA (reference sequence). Trimming stripped 4 bases from V and 8 bases from J, with 23 bases between. CDR3 size: 15 residues. DNA for the CDR3: TGCAGTGCTACCATCCTGGCGCAGGGTAGATGGGGCTACACCTTC. Protein product: CSATILAQGRWGYTF.